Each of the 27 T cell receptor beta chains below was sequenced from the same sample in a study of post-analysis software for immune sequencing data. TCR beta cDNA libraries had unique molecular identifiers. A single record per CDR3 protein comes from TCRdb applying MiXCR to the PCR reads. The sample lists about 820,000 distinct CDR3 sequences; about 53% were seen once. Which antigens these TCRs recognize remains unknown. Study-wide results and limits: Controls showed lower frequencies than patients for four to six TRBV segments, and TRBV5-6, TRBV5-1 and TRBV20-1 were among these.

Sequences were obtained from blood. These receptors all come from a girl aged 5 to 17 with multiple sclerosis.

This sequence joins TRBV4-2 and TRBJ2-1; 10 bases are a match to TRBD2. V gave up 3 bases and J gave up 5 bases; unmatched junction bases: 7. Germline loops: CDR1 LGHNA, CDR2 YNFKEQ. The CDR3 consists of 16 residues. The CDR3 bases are TGTGCCAGCAGCCACGGACTCGGACTAGCGGACAATGAGCAGTTCTTC. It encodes CASSHGLGLADNEQFF.

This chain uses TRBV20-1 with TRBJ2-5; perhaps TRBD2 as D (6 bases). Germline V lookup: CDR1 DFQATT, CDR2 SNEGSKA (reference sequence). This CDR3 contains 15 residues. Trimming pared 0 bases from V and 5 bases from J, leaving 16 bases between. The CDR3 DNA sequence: TGCAGTGCTAGAGATCCAGGGAGGTTCGCGGAGACCCAGTACTTC. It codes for CSARDPGRFAETQYF.

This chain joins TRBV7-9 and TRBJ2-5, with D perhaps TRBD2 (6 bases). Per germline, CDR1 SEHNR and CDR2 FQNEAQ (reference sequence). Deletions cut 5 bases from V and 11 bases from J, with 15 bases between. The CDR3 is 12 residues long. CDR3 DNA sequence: TGTGCCAGCAGCCTGGGGGGACCCTCACAGTACTTC. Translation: CASSLGGPSQYF. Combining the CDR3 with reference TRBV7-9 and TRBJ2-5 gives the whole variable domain DTGVSQNPRHKITKRGQNVTFRCDPISEHNRLYWYRQTLGQGPEFLTYFQNEAQLEKSRLLSDRFSAERPKGSFSTLEIQRTEQGDSAMYLCASSLGGPSQYFGPGTRLLVL.

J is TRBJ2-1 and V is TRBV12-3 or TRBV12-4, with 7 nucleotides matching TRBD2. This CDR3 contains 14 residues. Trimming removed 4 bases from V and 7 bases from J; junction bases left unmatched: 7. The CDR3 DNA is TGTGCCAGCAGTTCAGGCCCCGGGGGGAATGAGCAGTTCTTC. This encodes CASSSGPGGNEQFF.

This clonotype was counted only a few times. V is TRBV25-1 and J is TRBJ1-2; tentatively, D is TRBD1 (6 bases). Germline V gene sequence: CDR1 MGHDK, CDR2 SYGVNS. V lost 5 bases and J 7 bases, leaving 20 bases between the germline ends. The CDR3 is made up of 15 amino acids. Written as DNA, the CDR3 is TGTGCCAGCAGTCCGCTAGCGGGGGGCAGAGTTGGCTACACCTTC. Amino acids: CASSPLAGGRVGYTF.

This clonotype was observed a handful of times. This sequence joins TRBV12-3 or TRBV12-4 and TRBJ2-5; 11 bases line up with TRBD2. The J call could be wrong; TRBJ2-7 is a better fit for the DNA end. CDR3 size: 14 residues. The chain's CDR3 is CASSLLAGGGEQYF. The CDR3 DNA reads TGTGCCAGCTCTCTCCTAGCGGGAGGCGGCGAGCAGTACTTC.

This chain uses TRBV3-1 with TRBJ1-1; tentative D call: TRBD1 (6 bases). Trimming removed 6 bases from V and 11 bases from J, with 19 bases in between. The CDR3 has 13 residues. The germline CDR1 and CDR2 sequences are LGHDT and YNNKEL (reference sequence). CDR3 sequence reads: CASSAVQGARAFF. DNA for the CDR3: TGTGCCAGCAGTGCTGTACAGGGAGCCCGGGCTTTCTTT.

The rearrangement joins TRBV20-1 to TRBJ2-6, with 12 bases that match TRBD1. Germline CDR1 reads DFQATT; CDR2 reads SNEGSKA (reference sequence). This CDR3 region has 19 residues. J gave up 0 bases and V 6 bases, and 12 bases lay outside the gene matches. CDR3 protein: CSASVGTGGSSSGANVLTF. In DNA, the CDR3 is TGCAGTGCGAGCGTCGGGACAGGGGGCTCTAGCTCTGGGGCCAACGTCCTGACTTTC.

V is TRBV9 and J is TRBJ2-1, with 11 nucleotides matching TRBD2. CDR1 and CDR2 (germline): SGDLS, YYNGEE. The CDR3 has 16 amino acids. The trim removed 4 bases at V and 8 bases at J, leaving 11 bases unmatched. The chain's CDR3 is CASSSMTSGAVDEQFF. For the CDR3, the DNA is TGTGCCAGCAGCTCCATGACTAGCGGGGCTGTGGATGAGCAGTTCTTC.

For the CDR3, the DNA is TGTGCCATCAGCTTCAGGGGCGGGGGTGCAGATACGCAGTATTTT. Its protein product is CAISFRGGGADTQYF. The genes are TRBV10-3 and TRBJ2-3; tentatively, D is TRBD2 (7 bases). Germline CDR1 and CDR2: ENHRY and SYGVKD. V lost 6 bases and J lost 4, with 17 bases in between. The length of the CDR3 is 15 residues.

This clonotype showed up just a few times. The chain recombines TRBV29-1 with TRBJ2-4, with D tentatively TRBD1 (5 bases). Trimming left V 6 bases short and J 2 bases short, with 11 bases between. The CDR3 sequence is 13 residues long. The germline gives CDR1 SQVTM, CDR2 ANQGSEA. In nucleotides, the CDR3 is TGCAGCGTAGCTGACAGCTCCAAAAACATTCAGTACTTC. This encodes CSVADSSKNIQYF.

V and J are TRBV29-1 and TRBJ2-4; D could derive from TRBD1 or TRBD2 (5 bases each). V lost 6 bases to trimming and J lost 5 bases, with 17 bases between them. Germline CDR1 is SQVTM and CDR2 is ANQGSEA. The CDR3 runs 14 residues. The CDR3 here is CSVTAGTAQNIQYF. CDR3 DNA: TGCAGCGTGACAGCCGGGACGGCCCAAAACATTCAGTACTTC.

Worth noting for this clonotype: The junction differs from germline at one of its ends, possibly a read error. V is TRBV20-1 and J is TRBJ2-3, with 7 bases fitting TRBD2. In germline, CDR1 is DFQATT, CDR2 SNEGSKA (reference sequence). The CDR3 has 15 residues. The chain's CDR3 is CSVRSRTGLADRQYF. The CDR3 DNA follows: TGCAGTGTTAGATCCCGAACTGGGCTAGCGGATCGGCAGTATTTT.

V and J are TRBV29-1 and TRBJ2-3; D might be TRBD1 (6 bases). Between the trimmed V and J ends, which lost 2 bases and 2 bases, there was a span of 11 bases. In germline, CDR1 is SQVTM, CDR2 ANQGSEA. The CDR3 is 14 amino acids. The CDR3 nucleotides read TGCAGCGTTGAACCCAGGACAGTCACAGATACGCAGTATTTT. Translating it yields CSVEPRTVTDTQYF.

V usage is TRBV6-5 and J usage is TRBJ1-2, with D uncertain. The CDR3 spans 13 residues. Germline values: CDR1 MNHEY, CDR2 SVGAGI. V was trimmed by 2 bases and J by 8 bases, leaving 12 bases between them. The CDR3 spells CASSYMGVGGYTF. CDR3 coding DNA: TGTGCCAGCAGTTACATGGGTGTGGGGGGCTACACCTTC.

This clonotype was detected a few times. The CDR3 nucleotides are TGTGCCAGCAGGCCTTTTTCACGCGCCTACGAGCAGTACTTC. Amino acids: CASRPFSRAYEQYF. J is TRBJ2-7 and V is TRBV27; unclear D gene. Trimming stripped 6 bases from V and 2 bases from J, with 14 bases between. CDR3 length: 14 amino acids. The V gene's germline CDR1 is MNHEY and CDR2 SMNVEV (reference sequence).

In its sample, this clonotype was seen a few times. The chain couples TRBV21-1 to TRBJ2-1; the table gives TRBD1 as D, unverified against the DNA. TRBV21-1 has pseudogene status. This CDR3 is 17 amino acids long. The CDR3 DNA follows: TGTGCCAGCAGCAAATCCGAGACAGGCCTAACCGCCAATGAGCAGTTCTTC. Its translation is CASSKSETGLTANEQFF.

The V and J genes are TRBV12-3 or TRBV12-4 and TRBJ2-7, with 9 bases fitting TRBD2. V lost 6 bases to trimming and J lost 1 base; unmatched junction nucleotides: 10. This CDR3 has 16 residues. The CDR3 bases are TGTGCCAGCAGCCTCCTTAGCGGGAGCACGTCCTACGAGCAGTACTTC. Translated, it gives CASSLLSGSTSYEQYF.

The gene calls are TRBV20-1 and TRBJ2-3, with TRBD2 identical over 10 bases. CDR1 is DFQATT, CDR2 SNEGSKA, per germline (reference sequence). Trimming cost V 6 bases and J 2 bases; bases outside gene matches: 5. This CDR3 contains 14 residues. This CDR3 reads CSAEREGITDTQYF. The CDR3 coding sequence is TGCAGTGCCGAGCGGGAGGGCATCACAGATACGCAGTATTTT.

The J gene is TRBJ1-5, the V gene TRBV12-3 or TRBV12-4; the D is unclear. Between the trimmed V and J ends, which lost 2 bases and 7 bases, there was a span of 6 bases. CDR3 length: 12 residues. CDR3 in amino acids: CASSLRAQPQHF. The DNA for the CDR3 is TGTGCCAGCAGTTTAAGGGCCCAGCCCCAGCATTTT.

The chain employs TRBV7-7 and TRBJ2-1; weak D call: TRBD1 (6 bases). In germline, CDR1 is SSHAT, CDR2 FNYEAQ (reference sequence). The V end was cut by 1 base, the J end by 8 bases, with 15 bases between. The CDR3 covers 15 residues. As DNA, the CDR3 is TGTGCCAGCAGCTTAGAACCCGGACAGTCGGATGAGCAGTTCTTC. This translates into CASSLEPGQSDEQFF.

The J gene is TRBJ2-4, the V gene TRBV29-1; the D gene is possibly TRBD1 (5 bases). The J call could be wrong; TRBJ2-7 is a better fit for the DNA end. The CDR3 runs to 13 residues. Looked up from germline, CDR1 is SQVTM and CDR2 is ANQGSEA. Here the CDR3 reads CSGSVGLLGEQYF. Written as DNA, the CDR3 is TGCAGCGGATCCGTGGGGCTACTGGGCGAGCAGTACTTC.

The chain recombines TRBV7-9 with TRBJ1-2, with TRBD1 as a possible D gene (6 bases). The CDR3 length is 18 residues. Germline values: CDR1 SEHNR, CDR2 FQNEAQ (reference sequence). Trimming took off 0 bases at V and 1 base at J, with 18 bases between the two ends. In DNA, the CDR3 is TGTGCCAGCAGCTTAGCGACCGGCAGGGGAAGAGATAACTATGGCTACACCTTC. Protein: CASSLATGRGRDNYGYTF.

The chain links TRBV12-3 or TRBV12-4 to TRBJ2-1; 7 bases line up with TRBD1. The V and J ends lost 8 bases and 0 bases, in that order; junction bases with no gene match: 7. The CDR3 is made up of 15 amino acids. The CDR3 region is CASAERQGSYNEQFF. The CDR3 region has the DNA TGTGCCAGCGCCGAACGACAGGGCTCCTACAATGAGCAGTTCTTC.

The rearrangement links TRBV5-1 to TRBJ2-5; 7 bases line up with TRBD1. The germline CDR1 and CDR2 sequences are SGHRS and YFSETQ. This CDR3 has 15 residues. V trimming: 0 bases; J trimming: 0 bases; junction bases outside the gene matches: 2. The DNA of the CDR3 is TGCGCCAGCAGCTTGGACAGGGGATACCAAGAGACCCAGTACTTC. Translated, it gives CASSLDRGYQETQYF.

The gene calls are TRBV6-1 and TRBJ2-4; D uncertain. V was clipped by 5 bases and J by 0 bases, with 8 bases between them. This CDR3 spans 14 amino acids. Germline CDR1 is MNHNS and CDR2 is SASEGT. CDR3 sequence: CASSIERAKNIQYF. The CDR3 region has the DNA TGTGCCAGCAGTATAGAACGAGCCAAAAACATTCAGTACTTC.

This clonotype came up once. The CDR3 loop reads CASSLGDTGQGARTEAFF. In DNA form, the CDR3 reads TGCGCCAGCAGCTTGGGTGATACGGGACAGGGGGCGAGAACTGAAGCTTTCTTT. This chain joins TRBV5-1 and TRBJ1-1, with 12 bases fitting TRBD1. The germline V gene has CDR1 SGHRS and CDR2 YFSETQ. With V trimmed by 0 bases and J by 5 bases, 11 bases remained unmatched. The CDR3 is 18 amino acids.